This TCR beta chain was identified during a study of T cells in Graves' hyperthyroidism and ophthalmopathy. There were TCR beta CDR3 regions amplified from RNA transcripts. The HTBI primer set was used in a first-round RT-PCR of the TCR CDR3. In TCRdb, the multiplex PCR reads were re-called with MiXCR into one record per CDR3 protein. The data show 490,000 or so distinct CDR3 sequences, around a fifth seen once. Germline V lookup: CDR1 KGHSH, CDR2 LQKENI. The CDR3 has 16 residues. The V and J ends lost 0 bases and 3 bases, in that order; junction bases with no gene match: 5. The V and J genes are TRBV18 and TRBJ1-5; 7 bases fit TRBD1. The TCR originated in a woman in her 70s with Graves' ophthalmopathy. Source material: blood. This CDR3 reads CASSPPGGGVNQPQHF. CDR3 nucleotide sequence: TGTGCCAGCTCACCACCGGGAGGGGGCGTCAATCAGCCCCAGCATTTT.